The 32 T cell receptor beta chains below all came from one sample that was sequenced in a study of blood T cell repertoires in COVID-19. Libraries were prepared by immunoSEQ multiplex PCR; TCRdb keeps only in-frame clonotypes and omits some of them. The sample lists 55,000 to 80,000 clones; just under 95% were seen once. The source material was peripheral blood. These receptors were taken from a human donor in a cohort sampled during active COVID-19.

This chain uses TRBV27 with TRBJ1-2; D unresolved. Trimming left V 6 bases short and J 2 bases short, with 7 bases between. Germline CDR1 reads MNHEY; CDR2 reads SMNVEV (reference sequence). The CDR3 loop spans 12 amino acids. The CDR3 sequence: CASSTGNYGYTF. The CDR3 coding sequence is TGTGCCAGCAGCACGGGGAACTATGGCTACACCTTC.

CDR3: CSASRRGQGSDTQYF. The CDR3 DNA sequence: TGCAGTGCTAGTAGGAGGGGACAGGGCTCCGATACGCAGTATTTT. This chain uses TRBV20-1 with TRBJ2-3, with 9 nucleotides matching TRBD1. V lost 3 bases, J lost 6 bases, and 10 bases stayed unmatched. Germline-derived CDR1 and CDR2 are DFQATT and SNEGSKA (reference sequence). The CDR3 runs to 15 residues.

The chain uses TRBV27 and TRBJ2-7; D unresolved. Trimming took 6 bases from V and 2 from J, leaving 17 bases between them. There are 15 residues in the CDR3. Germline assignment: CDR1 MNHEY and CDR2 SMNVEV (reference sequence). Here the CDR3 DNA reads TGTGCCAGCAGGCCAAAGTGGGCCAGGACCTACGAGCAGTACTTC. Protein sequence: CASRPKWARTYEQYF.

This clone was counted once. The chain recombines TRBV7-2 with TRBJ2-5; possible D gene TRBD2, 7 bases. V lost 3 bases to trimming and J lost 1 base, with 9 bases between them. The CDR3 extends over 14 amino acids. Germline-derived CDR1 and CDR2 are SGHTA and FQGNSA. Here the CDR3 reads CASSFGGPQETQYF. DNA for the CDR3: TGTGCCAGCAGCTTCGGGGGGCCCCAAGAGACCCAGTACTTC.

This chain links TRBV6-5 with TRBJ1-6; D gene ambiguous. CDR1 is MNHEY, CDR2 SVGAGI, per germline. Trimming pared 3 bases from V and 9 bases from J, leaving 6 bases between. The length of the CDR3 is 12 residues. The CDR3 loop reads CASSYTSSPLHF. In DNA, the CDR3 is TGTGCCAGCAGTTATACCAGTTCACCCCTCCACTTT.

The V call is TRBV5-1, the J call TRBJ1-2; no clear D. The V gene lost 5 bases and the J gene lost 2 bases, with 10 bases spanning the gap. Germline V gene lookup returns CDR1 SGHRS and CDR2 YFSETQ. CDR3 length equals 13 residues. CDR3 loop: CASSPPGNYGYTF. The CDR3 DNA reads TGCGCCAGCAGTCCGCCGGGGAACTATGGCTACACCTTC.

This rearrangement joins TRBV18 to TRBJ1-2; no reliable D call. The CDR3 is made up of 12 amino acids. V was trimmed by 0 bases and J by 7 bases, leaving 6 bases between them. Germline V gene lookup returns CDR1 KGHSH and CDR2 LQKENI. CDR3 loop: CASSPPYGGYTF. CDR3 nucleotides: TGTGCCAGCTCACCACCGTACGGTGGCTACACCTTC.

The rearrangement links TRBV7-6 to TRBJ2-2; D is ambiguous. Trimming took 2 bases from V and 7 from J, leaving 11 bases between them. The germline CDR1 and CDR2 sequences are SGHVS and FNYEAQ. The CDR3 is 14 amino acids. CDR3 DNA: TGTGCCAGCAGCTTACGTCTAGTCGGCGGGGAGCTGTTTTTT. Its translation is CASSLRLVGGELFF.

The chain couples TRBV5-1 to TRBJ1-6; 10 bases agree with TRBD1. The V and J ends lost 0 bases and 7 bases, in that order; junction bases with no gene match: 13. CDR3 length: 19 amino acids. Looked up from germline, CDR1 is SGHRS and CDR2 is YFSETQ. CDR3: CASSLALHRQGANNSPLHF. CDR3 sequence (DNA): TGCGCCAGCAGCTTGGCCCTTCATCGACAGGGGGCGAACAATTCACCCCTCCACTTT.

The CDR3 DNA sequence: TGTGCCAGCAGCCGGGCCCACACTGAAGCTTTCTTT. Its translation is CASSRAHTEAFF. V is TRBV3-1 (or the pseudogene TRBV3-2) and J is TRBJ1-1; D unclear. The ends were cut back, 4 bases at V and 3 bases at J, with 6 bases in the middle. The CDR3 extends over 12 amino acids. Germline V gene lookup returns CDR1 LGHDT and CDR2 YNNKEL (reference sequence).

The chain has TRBV27 and TRBJ2-5; the match to TRBD2 covers 11 bases. V was clipped by 2 bases and J by 4 bases; unmatched bases: 15. CDR1 is MNHEY, CDR2 SMNVEV, per germline (reference sequence). CDR3 length: 19 residues. The CDR3 DNA reads TGTGCCAGCAGTTTACCTCGGACTAGCGGGCTGAGTGGCGGAGAGACCCAGTACTTC. Encoded protein: CASSLPRTSGLSGGETQYF.

The rearrangement joins TRBV28 to TRBJ1-4; 7 nucleotides align to TRBD1. From germline, CDR1 is MDHEN and CDR2 SYDVKM. This CDR3 is built from 13 residues. After removal of 6 bases from V and 6 bases from J, the junction contained 4 bases not matched to a gene. The CDR3 spells CASRSTGDEKLFF. The CDR3 DNA follows: TGTGCCAGCAGATCTACAGGGGATGAAAAACTGTTTTTT.

The CDR3 loop reads CASSFGGALRYEQYF. The CDR3 DNA follows: TGTGCCAGCAGTTTTGGCGGCGCCCTACGCTACGAGCAGTACTTC. V is TRBV28 and J is TRBJ2-7; D is unclear. CDR3 size: 15 residues. CDR1 is MDHEN and CDR2 is SYDVKM in the germline V gene. The ends were cut back, 3 bases at V and 3 bases at J, with 15 bases in the middle.

This sequence joins TRBV28 and TRBJ1-1; D is perhaps TRBD1 (6 bases). V was clipped by 2 bases and J by 3 bases, with 16 bases between them. CDR1 is MDHEN, CDR2 SYDVKM, per germline. The CDR3 has 16 residues. The CDR3 loop is CASSLDLRNRDTEAFF. The CDR3, as DNA: TGTGCCAGCAGTTTAGACCTACGAAACAGGGACACTGAAGCTTTCTTT.

The V and J genes are TRBV28 and TRBJ2-3; 11 positions match TRBD2. From germline, CDR1 is MDHEN and CDR2 SYDVKM. Trimming removed 4 bases from V and 2 bases from J; junction bases left unmatched: 8. The CDR3 has 17 residues. The CDR3 nucleotides read TGTGCCAGCAGTTCCCCTCGACTAGCGGGGTCCACAGATACGCAGTATTTT. This translates into CASSSPRLAGSTDTQYF.

DNA for the CDR3: TGCGCCAGCAAAAACGTGGGGGGGACCGAGGAGACCCAGTACTTC. The encoded protein is CASKNVGGTEETQYF. The rearrangement links TRBV5-1 to TRBJ2-5, with 7 bases fitting TRBD2. CDR3 length: 15 residues. Trimming at V came to 6 bases and at J to 5 bases, leaving 13 bases not matched to a gene. The germline CDR1 and CDR2 sequences are SGHRS and YFSETQ. The variable domain in full, with the rest retrieved from reference TRBV5-1 and TRBJ2-5, is KAGVTQTPRYLIKTRGQQVTLSCSPISGHRSVSWYQQTPGQGLQFLFEYFSETQRNKGNFPGRFSGRQFSNSRSEMNVSTLELGDSALYLCASKNVGGTEETQYFGPGTRLLVL.

The chain recombines TRBV9 with TRBJ2-5; the D gene is possibly TRBD2 (5 bases). V gave up 0 bases and J gave up 2 bases, with 14 bases separating them. The CDR3 has 16 amino acids. From germline, CDR1 is SGDLS and CDR2 YYNGEE. For the CDR3, the DNA is TGTGCCAGCAGCGTAGAGAGCGGCAGATTTCAAGAGACCCAGTACTTC. Amino acids: CASSVESGRFQETQYF.

The chain joins TRBV18 to TRBJ1-4; perhaps TRBD1 as D (5 bases). Germline V gene sequence: CDR1 KGHSH, CDR2 LQKENI. Trimming left V 3 bases short and J 9 bases short, with 20 bases between. This CDR3 has 16 amino acids. The CDR3 nucleotides are TGTGCCAGCTCACCCGATCAGGGAGGGGTGGACAAAAAACTGTTTTTT. Its protein is CASSPDQGGVDKKLFF.

The chain employs TRBV18 and TRBJ1-1; no reliable D call. The CDR3 runs to 14 residues. Trimming took 0 bases from V and 4 from J, leaving 9 bases between them. CDR1 is KGHSH, CDR2 LQKENI, per germline. The CDR3 DNA is TGTGCCAGCTCACCACCCGCGTTAAGCACTGAAGCTTTCTTT. This encodes CASSPPALSTEAFF.

The rearrangement links TRBV5-1 to TRBJ2-2, with 9 bases lining up with TRBD2. The CDR3 is 16 amino acids. Trimming removed 2 bases from V and 0 bases from J; junction bases left unmatched: 2. CDR1 is SGHRS, CDR2 YFSETQ, per germline. CDR3 nucleotides: TGCGCCAGCAGCTTCCTAGCGGGAACGAACACCGGGGAGCTGTTTTTT. This translates into CASSFLAGTNTGELFF.

J is TRBJ1-6 and V is TRBV12-3 or TRBV12-4; D not certain. V was trimmed by 4 bases and J by 6 bases, leaving 4 bases between them. The CDR3 consists of 12 residues. CDR3 residues: CASSSSNSPLHF. CDR3 DNA: TGTGCCAGCAGTTCCAGTAATTCACCCCTCCACTTT.

The chain has TRBV4-1 and TRBJ2-7; 8 bases agree with TRBD2. This CDR3 is 16 amino acids long. Unmatched junction bases numbered 9, after V lost 3 bases and J lost 2 bases. In germline, CDR1 is MGHRA, CDR2 YSYEKL. CDR3 in amino acids: CASSHLGRDLAYEQYF. The CDR3 nucleotides read TGCGCCAGCAGCCACCTCGGGAGGGATCTCGCCTACGAGCAGTACTTC.

The CDR3 loop reads CASSQIALVETEAFF. In nucleotides, the CDR3 is TGCGCCAGCAGCCAAATAGCCCTGGTTGAGACTGAAGCTTTCTTT. The chain couples TRBV4-1 to TRBJ1-1; no clear D. The CDR3 runs to 15 residues. The V gene's germline CDR1 is MGHRA and CDR2 YSYEKL. The V gene lost 2 bases and the J gene lost 5 bases, with 15 bases spanning the gap.

V and J are TRBV12-3 or TRBV12-4 and TRBJ2-1; a weak D match, TRBD2 (5 bases). This CDR3 is built from 12 residues. Trimming cost V 5 bases and J 6 bases, with 8 bases left between them. DNA for the CDR3: TGTGCCAGCAGTGAAGCGGTCAATGAGCAGTTCTTC. Protein sequence: CASSEAVNEQFF.

The chain is built from TRBV7-9 and TRBJ1-2, with TRBD1 matching 9 bases. The CDR3 has 14 amino acids. V shed 7 bases and J 3 bases; nucleotides not matched to a gene: 6. Germline CDR1 reads SEHNR; CDR2 reads FQNEAQ (reference sequence). For the CDR3, the DNA is TGTGCCAGCACCTCGGACAGGGGAGACTATGGCTACACCTTC. It translates to CASTSDRGDYGYTF.

This clone was observed a single time. The rearrangement uses TRBV28 and TRBJ2-1; no firm D call. The CDR3 length is 10 residues. The V end lost 4 bases, the J end lost 7 bases, and 2 bases lay between the germline ends. Looked up from germline, CDR1 is MDHEN and CDR2 is SYDVKM. The CDR3, as DNA: TGTGCCAGCAGTTCAAATGAGCAGTTCTTC. Translation: CASSSNEQFF.

The chain has TRBV6-4 and TRBJ2-1; a possible D gene is TRBD1 (5 bases). CDR1 and CDR2 from the germline V gene are MRHNA and SNTAGT. V was cut by 2 bases and J by 1 base, with 6 bases left in between. The CDR3 consists of 14 residues. The DNA of the CDR3 is TGTGCCAGCAGTGACCAGGGTTCCTACAATGAGCAGTTCTTC. Translation: CASSDQGSYNEQFF.

The V gene is TRBV7-2, the J gene TRBJ1-5, with unresolved D. The V and J ends lost 0 bases and 5 bases respectively, with 5 bases between them. The CDR3 consists of 13 residues. CDR1 and CDR2 (germline): SGHTA, FQGNSA. This CDR3 is CASSLAADQPQHF. The CDR3 nucleotides are TGTGCCAGCAGCTTAGCCGCGGATCAGCCCCAGCATTTT.

The chain joins TRBV6-5 to TRBJ1-2, with unresolved D. This CDR3 contains 13 residues. Trimming pared 0 bases from V and 8 bases from J, leaving 10 bases between. Germline V gene lookup returns CDR1 MNHEY and CDR2 SVGAGI. The CDR3, as DNA: TGTGCCAGCAGTTACTCCGGTGCGAAAGGCTACACCTTC. It encodes CASSYSGAKGYTF.

The chain uses TRBV7-9 and TRBJ1-3; D unresolved. V was trimmed by 6 bases and J by 2 bases, leaving 14 bases between them. Germline V CDR1 and CDR2: SEHNR, FQNEAQ (reference sequence). The CDR3 runs 15 residues. The CDR3 loop is CASSIAVGPGNTIYF. As DNA, the CDR3 is TGTGCCAGCAGTATAGCGGTAGGACCTGGAAACACCATATATTTT.

This chain joins TRBV18 and TRBJ2-7; the match to TRBD2 covers 8 bases. This CDR3 is 14 amino acids long. From germline, CDR1 is KGHSH and CDR2 LQKENI. Losses at the gene ends were 3 bases for V and 6 bases for J; bases not matched to a gene: 7. The CDR3 DNA reads as TGTGCCAGCTCACCTGGACTAGCTAGAGGCGAGCAGTACTTC. This gives the protein CASSPGLARGEQYF.

This chain joins TRBV27 and TRBJ2-1, with 14 bases aligning to TRBD2. Per the germline V gene, CDR1 is MNHEY and CDR2 is SMNVEV (reference sequence). V lost 3 bases to trimming and J lost 7 bases; unmatched junction nucleotides: 5. The CDR3 runs to 16 residues. The CDR3 region is CASSFTGTSGRNEQFF. DNA for the CDR3: TGTGCCAGCAGTTTTACTGGGACTAGCGGGAGAAATGAGCAGTTCTTC.